This paragraph reports one T cell receptor beta chain. Its antigen is not known. The data stem from a study of cytomegalovirus exposure and HLA in healthy donors. The PCR contained 60 Vbeta and 13 Jbeta primers. TCRdb's table, derived via immunoSEQ multiplex PCR, lists solely in-frame clones and lacks some. The listing contains roughly 100,000 clones. At collection, donors were nominally healthy, but unrecorded immune exposures were probable. The CDR3 runs to 16 residues. V shed 2 bases, J shed 0 bases, and the junction held 4 bases outside the gene matches. Germline-derived CDR1 and CDR2 are MNHEY and SVGAGI. Study-level results: Most TCR beta V segments were productive about 90% or about 30% of the time in an earlier analysis. A highly shared variant cluster was judged a likely technical artifact. Rare TCR sequences predominated, though certain public TCRs were found in many donors.

Sequenced material: PBMCs. The TCR originated in a man aged 40-49 years in good health and CMV-seronegative. The chain is built from TRBV6-5 and TRBJ2-7, with TRBD1 matching 10 bases. CDR3 bases: TGTGCCAGCAGTTACGCCGGGACAGGGGTCTCCTACGAGCAGTACTTC. This translates into CASSYAGTGVSYEQYF.